The subject of this entry is one T cell receptor beta chain. Antigen specificity is unknown. The study reverse transcribed the entire isolated RNA, so it sequenced expressed TCRB transcripts. It was found that naive, central memory and regulatory T cell samples averaged approximately 3.5 million reads. Clones were read by immunoSEQ multiplex PCR, and TCRdb kept only the in-frame ones, dropping some. The sample has around 250,000 clones; 27% are singletons. This entry belongs to a study of beta chain features in type 1 diabetes. Whole-study context: Similarity in age, gender and cell yields was seen between patients and healthy donors.

Per donor, one heparinised blood draw averaged about 116 mL. Study conclusions and caveats: Patients showed naive, central memory and Treg TCRB repertoires that appeared more similar than those of healthy donors.

CDR1 is WSHSY and CDR2 is SAAADI in the germline V gene. With 8 bases clipped from V and 4 bases from J, the junction kept 9 bases outside the gene matches. The length of the CDR3 is 14 residues. Material: central memory CD4+ T cells from blood. The receptor comes from a man between 25 and 39 years old in good health. This rearrangement joins TRBV10-2 to TRBJ2-3; 7 bases fit TRBD2. DNA of the CDR3: TGCGCCAGCGCCCTGGGGGGGATATCAGATACGCAGTATTTT. Residues: CASALGGISDTQYF.